These 12 T cell receptor beta chains originate from one sample sequenced in a study of blood T cell repertoires in COVID-19 (dated by TCRdb to about 2020). Library prep was done by the immunoSEQ multiplex PCR assay. As stored in TCRdb, this immuneACCESS dataset retains in-frame rearrangements with V and J assigned. A fraction of the clones does not appear; measured against another copy, unresolved V genes explain less than half of the discrepancy, and the remainder lacks a known reason. The sample table lists approximately 290,000 clones, about 80% of them with a count of one. Together, the top ten hold 15% to 18% of the sample. The specimen was peripheral blood. Receptors were obtained from a person aged 65 to 85 with COVID-19, enrolled during active disease.

For the CDR3, the DNA is TGTGCCAGCAGTGTTGCCCCCCGCATCCAGGAAAAACTGTTTTTT. Its translation is CASSVAPRIQEKLFF. The V and J genes are TRBV2 and TRBJ1-4; D unresolved. Per germline, CDR1 SNHLY and CDR2 FYNNEI. Trimming removed 4 bases from V and 8 bases from J, with 17 bases in between. CDR3 length: 15 residues.

The CDR3 bases are TGTGCCAGCAGCTTATTTTCGGGACAGGGGACGTCCGGGGAGCTGTTTTTT. Translated, it gives CASSLFSGQGTSGELFF. V is TRBV5-5 and J is TRBJ2-2; 10 nucleotides agree with TRBD1. The CDR3 has 17 residues. The V gene's germline CDR1 is SGHKS and CDR2 YYEKEE (reference sequence). The junction had 10 bases not matched to a gene; V was cut back by 2 bases and J by 6 bases.

This sequence joins TRBV7-2 and TRBJ2-5; tentative D call: TRBD1 (5 bases). This CDR3 has 13 amino acids. Per the germline V gene, CDR1 is SGHTA and CDR2 is FQGNSA. V dropped 4 bases and J dropped 6 bases, with 12 bases sitting between them. The CDR3 region has the DNA TGTGCCAGCAGCTCCAACCCAGGGAAGACCCAGTACTTC. Translating gives CASSSNPGKTQYF.

To note about this clone: Other DNA sequences in this specimen translate into the identical CDR3. The chain has TRBV19 and TRBJ2-1, with 7 bases that match TRBD2. CDR1 is LNHDA and CDR2 is SQIVND in the germline V gene (reference sequence). The CDR3 runs 13 residues. The V and J ends lost 10 bases and 1 base, in that order; junction bases with no gene match: 4. CDR3 nucleotide sequence: TGTGCCACCTCGGGGGGATCCTACAATGAGCAGTTCTTC. Translated: CATSGGSYNEQFF. Variable domain in full (rest from reference TRBV19 and TRBJ2-1): DGGITQSPKYLFRKEGQNVTLSCEQNLNHDAMYWYRQDPGQGLRLIYYSQIVNDFQKGDIAEGYSVSREKKESFPLTVTSAQKNPTAFYLCATSGGSYNEQFFGPGTRLTVL.

The chain carries TRBV30 and TRBJ1-1; D is possibly TRBD1 (6 bases). V dropped 8 bases and J dropped 4 bases, with 17 bases sitting between them. The CDR3 covers 13 residues. Per germline, CDR1 GTSNPN and CDR2 SVGIG (reference sequence). The CDR3 is CAVQGQKPTEAFF. CDR3 in DNA: TGTGCCGTACAGGGCCAGAAACCCACTGAAGCTTTCTTT.

As to this clone: A junction boundary mismatches the germline segment, possibly from a read error. The V gene is TRBV19, the J gene TRBJ2-2; perhaps TRBD1 as D (6 bases). In germline, CDR1 is LNHDA, CDR2 SQIVND (reference sequence). This CDR3 spans 14 amino acids. CDR3 nucleotides: TGCGCCAGTAAAACAGGGACAAACACCGGGGAGCTGTTTTTT. Protein: CASKTGTNTGELFF.

The chain has TRBV5-1 and TRBJ1-5; D unclear. V was trimmed by 3 bases and J by 7 bases, leaving 11 bases between them. The CDR3 is 13 amino acids. Per the germline V gene, CDR1 is SGHRS and CDR2 is YFSETQ. Here the CDR3 DNA reads TGCGCCAGCAGCTCGGACGGGGTACAGCCCCAGCATTTT. Protein product: CASSSDGVQPQHF. The complete variable domain, with remaining parts taken from reference TRBV5-1 and TRBJ1-5, reads KAGVTQTPRYLIKTRGQQVTLSCSPISGHRSVSWYQQTPGQGLQFLFEYFSETQRNKGNFPGRFSGRQFSNSRSEMNVSTLELGDSALYLCASSSDGVQPQHFGDGTRLSIL.

The chain links TRBV19 to TRBJ1-4; no reliable D call. The CDR3 extends over 15 amino acids. The V end lost 4 bases, the J end lost 7 bases, and 16 bases lay between the germline ends. Germline CDR1 reads LNHDA; CDR2 reads SQIVND (reference sequence). CDR3 sequence (DNA): TGTGCCAGTAGTACGGGCGGAGGGTTTGGTGAAAAACTGTTTTTT. This translates into CASSTGGGFGEKLFF. Based on the CDR3 plus reference TRBV19 and TRBJ1-4, the full variable domain is DGGITQSPKYLFRKEGQNVTLSCEQNLNHDAMYWYRQDPGQGLRLIYYSQIVNDFQKGDIAEGYSVSREKKESFPLTVTSAQKNPTAFYLCASSTGGGFGEKLFFGSGTQLSVL.

This chain uses TRBV7-9 with TRBJ1-2; D unclear. Germline values: CDR1 SEHNR, CDR2 FQNEAQ (reference sequence). The CDR3 runs to 16 residues. V lost 1 base, J lost 3 bases, and 15 bases lay in between. This CDR3 is CASSLGRQTGHYGYTF. DNA of the CDR3: TGTGCCAGCAGCTTAGGAAGGCAGACGGGTCACTATGGCTACACCTTC.

V gene TRBV19 combines with J gene TRBJ1-1; 7 positions match TRBD1. Germline V gives CDR1 LNHDA, CDR2 SQIVND (reference sequence). J lost 3 bases, V lost 6 bases, and 7 bases had no gene match. CDR3 size: 14 residues. DNA of the CDR3: TGTGCCAGTAGGGGGACAGCGATTTACACTGAAGCTTTCTTT. Residues: CASRGTAIYTEAFF. Together with reference TRBV19 and TRBJ1-1, the CDR3 gives the full variable domain: DGGITQSPKYLFRKEGQNVTLSCEQNLNHDAMYWYRQDPGQGLRLIYYSQIVNDFQKGDIAEGYSVSREKKESFPLTVTSAQKNPTAFYLCASRGTAIYTEAFFGQGTRLTVV.

This clone was seen a single time. The chain couples TRBV2 to TRBJ1-5; D is uncertain. Germline V gives CDR1 SNHLY, CDR2 FYNNEI. The CDR3 runs to 13 residues. Trimming stripped 6 bases from V and 1 base from J, with 7 bases between. The CDR3 spells CASRQASNQPQHF. The CDR3 nucleotides read TGTGCCAGCAGGCAAGCGAGCAATCAGCCCCAGCATTTT.

The chain has TRBV27 and TRBJ2-3, with D possibly being TRBD1 (6 bases). Germline V lookup: CDR1 MNHEY, CDR2 SMNVEV (reference sequence). The V and J ends lost 4 bases and 1 base respectively, with 15 bases between them. The CDR3 runs 16 residues. CDR3 in DNA: TGTGCCAGCAGTTCAGCACAGGGTATAGGCACAGATACGCAGTATTTT. The encoded protein is CASSSAQGIGTDTQYF.